This T cell receptor (beta chain) was retrieved from a study of cytomegalovirus exposure and HLA in healthy donors. Points from the study as a whole: Certain indistinguishable V segments, among them TRBV6-2 and TRBV6-3, were excluded. In an earlier analysis, productive rearrangement rates for most beta V segments clustered near 90% or 30%. The study put 150 or so TCR beta chains on its list as cytomegalovirus-associated.

As for this clone: Its specificity is not known.

Unrecorded immune exposure was likely among donors, who were nominally healthy when sampled. V was shortened by 1 base and J by 9 bases, with 8 bases between the two germline ends. This CDR3 has 12 amino acids. CDR1 SGHRS and CDR2 YFSETQ come from the germline V gene. The PCR contained 60 Vbeta and 13 Jbeta primers. Sequencing used immunoSEQ multiplex PCR; TCRdb keeps in-frame clones, though not all of them. This sample's table reports around 140,000 clones. The rearrangement joins TRBV5-1 to TRBJ1-5, with no clear D. This clonotype was sampled from a middle-aged woman in good health and CMV-seropositive. Sequencing was done on a sample of PBMCs. The CDR3 DNA is TGCGCCAGCAGCTTGAGCGGTGGGCCCCAGCATTTT. Its translation: CASSLSGGPQHF. The full variable domain, its missing parts supplied by reference TRBV5-1 and TRBJ1-5, is KAGVTQTPRYLIKTRGQQVTLSCSPISGHRSVSWYQQTPGQGLQFLFEYFSETQRNKGNFPGRFSGRQFSNSRSEMNVSTLELGDSALYLCASSLSGGPQHFGDGTRLSIL.